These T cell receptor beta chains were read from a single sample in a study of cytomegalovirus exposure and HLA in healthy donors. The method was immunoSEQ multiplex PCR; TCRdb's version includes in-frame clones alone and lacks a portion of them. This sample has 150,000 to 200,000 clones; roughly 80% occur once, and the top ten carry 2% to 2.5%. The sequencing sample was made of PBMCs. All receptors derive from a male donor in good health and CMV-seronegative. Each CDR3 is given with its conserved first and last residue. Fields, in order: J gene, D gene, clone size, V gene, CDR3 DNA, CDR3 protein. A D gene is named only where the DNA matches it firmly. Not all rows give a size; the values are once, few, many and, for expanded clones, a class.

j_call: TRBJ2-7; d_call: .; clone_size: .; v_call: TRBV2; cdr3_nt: TGTGCCAGCAGTACGCGGACAAATCTCTACGAGCAGTACTTC; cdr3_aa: CASSTRTNLYEQYF
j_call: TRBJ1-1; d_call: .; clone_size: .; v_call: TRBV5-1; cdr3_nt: TGCGCCAGCAGCGAGAGACAGCGAAACACTGAAGCTTTCTTT; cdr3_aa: CASSERQRNTEAFF
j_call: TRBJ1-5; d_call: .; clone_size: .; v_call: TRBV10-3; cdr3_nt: TGTGCCATCAGCGCATCAGGGTATCAGCCCCAGCATTTT; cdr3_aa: CAISASGYQPQHF
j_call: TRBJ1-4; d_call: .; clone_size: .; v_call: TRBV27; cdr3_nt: TGTGCCAGCAGCCCATATTCCCTTAGAGGAGAAAAACTGTTTTTT; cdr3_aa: CASSPYSLRGEKLFF
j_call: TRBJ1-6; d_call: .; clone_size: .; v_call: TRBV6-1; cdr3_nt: TGTGCCAGCAGCTCCCCCACAGAGTTATATTCACCCCTCCACTTT; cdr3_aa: CASSSPTELYSPLHF
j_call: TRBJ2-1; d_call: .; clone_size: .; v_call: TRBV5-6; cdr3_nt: TGTGCCAGCAGCTTGGGGGGCGCGGGATCTGAGCAGTTCTTC; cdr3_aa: CASSLGGAGSEQFF
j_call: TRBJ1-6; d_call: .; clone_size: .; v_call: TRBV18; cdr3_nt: TGTGCCAGCTCAGTGGGCCTTACCTATAATTCACCCCTCCACTTT; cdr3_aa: CASSVGLTYNSPLHF
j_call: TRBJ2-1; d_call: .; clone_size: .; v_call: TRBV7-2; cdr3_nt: TGTGCCAGCAGCCCCGACAATGAGCAGTTCTTC; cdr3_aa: CASSPDNEQFF
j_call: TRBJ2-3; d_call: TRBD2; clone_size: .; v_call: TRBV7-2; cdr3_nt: TGTGCCAGCAGCTTCCGGCGGGGGGGCCCAGATACGCAGTATTTT; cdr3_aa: CASSFRRGGPDTQYF
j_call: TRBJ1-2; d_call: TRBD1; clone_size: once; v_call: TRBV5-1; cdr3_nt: TGCGCCAGCAGCCCCGGACAGGGGGCCGAGTATGGCTACACCTTC; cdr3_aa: CASSPGQGAEYGYTF
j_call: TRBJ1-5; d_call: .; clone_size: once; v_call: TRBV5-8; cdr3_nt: TGTGCCAGCAGCCCAGATAATCAGCCCCAGCATTTT; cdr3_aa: CASSPDNQPQHF